This TCR beta chain was profiled in a study of CD8+ T cells in alopecia areata. Study-level background: After 6 to 18 months of tofacitinib, follow-up continued 6 months off drug. General study findings and limits: It was lesional scalp, especially alopecia totalis/universalis, that showed higher clonality than normal scalp. Scalp sequencing also captures normal skin's resident alphabeta T cells.

Alopecia areata patients provided lesional scalp punch biopsies and peripheral blood, both collected for the study. Comment on this clone: Its antigen is unidentified.

As the sequencing template, cDNA was produced by extracting RNA and reverse transcribing it. TCRdb's copy holds only in-frame clones and misses some; the assay was immunoSEQ multiplex PCR. The repertoire holds tens of thousands of clones, roughly 60% seen once, with over 15% in the top ten. Germline-derived CDR1 and CDR2 are MGHRA and YSYEKL. The CDR3 has 16 amino acids. V gave up 4 bases and J gave up 8 bases; unmatched junction bases: 12. This chain links TRBV4-1 with TRBJ2-4; TRBD2 matches 9 bases. The sequences come from CD8+ T cells sorted from blood, collected at week 0. The origin of this receptor is a human donor with alopecia areata. CDR3: CASSPGGAGGRDIQYF. DNA for the CDR3: TGCGCCAGCAGCCCAGGTGGAGCGGGGGGCCGGGACATTCAGTACTTC.